A selection of T cell receptor beta chains follows, all from one sample in a study of cytomegalovirus exposure and HLA in healthy donors. Here immunoSEQ multiplex PCR was the method, and the copy in TCRdb shows in-frame clones only, minus some. The data hold roughly 180,000 clones, with under 90% observed a single time. Source material: PBMCs. The origin of the receptors is a man aged 18 to 29 in good health and CMV-seronegative. Each CDR3 is given with its conserved first and last residue. The D gene is left open where the match is weak. Size is stated for part of the rows, as once, few or many counts, or as a class when the clone is expanded.

NA NA TRBJ2-3 TRBV7-7 TGTGCTAGCAGCTTAGATGGAGGCACAGATACGCAGTATTTT CASSLDGGTDTQYF
TRBD1 medium-sized TRBJ2-1 TRBV7-9 TGTGCCAGCAGCCGGGACAGGGGGGAGCTCTTC CASSRDRGELF
TRBD2 NA TRBJ2-7 TRBV7-6 TGTGCCAGCACCCCGGTGGCGGGAGGGAGCGACGAGCAGTACTTC CASTPVAGGSDEQYF
NA NA TRBJ1-2 TRBV4-2 TGTGCCAGCAGCCAAGCACTCAACTATGGCTACACCTTC CASSQALNYGYTF
TRBD1 NA TRBJ1-1 TRBV11-2 TGTGCCAGCAGCTTATTGGGTAGGGGGCCTGGGAACACTGAAGCTTTCTTT CASSLLGRGPGNTEAFF
TRBD1 NA TRBJ1-6 TRBV27 TGTGCCAGCAGTTTTGACAGGGGGGTATCACCCCTCCACTTT CASSFDRGVSPLHF
TRBD1 NA TRBJ1-6 TRBV7-8 TGTGCCAGCAGCTTGGCCGGGACAGGCTATAATTCACCCCTCCACTTT CASSLAGTGYNSPLHF
NA NA TRBJ1-5 TRBV19 TGTGCCAGTAAAGTCCCGGGAGATCAGCCCCAGCATTTT CASKVPGDQPQHF
TRBD1 NA TRBJ1-5 TRBV28 TGTGCCAGCAGTTTATCAAGGACAGGGGGCCAGCCCCAGCATTTT CASSLSRTGGQPQHF
NA NA TRBJ1-3 TRBV6-1 TGTGCCAGCAGTGAAGCTGGGGCAGGCCGGAACACCATATATTTT CASSEAGAGRNTIYF
NA NA TRBJ2-5 TRBV28 TGTGCCAGCAGCAACCAAGAGACCCAGTACTTC CASSNQETQYF
NA NA TRBJ1-2 TRBV7-8 TGTGCCAGCAGCTTAGCGACGGCAGGGCCTAACTATGGCTACACCTTC CASSLATAGPNYGYTF
TRBD2 NA TRBJ2-5 TRBV5-4 TGTGCCAGCAGTCCCGGACTAGCGGGAGAACAAAAGACCCAGTACTTC CASSPGLAGEQKTQYF
TRBD2 NA TRBJ2-1 TRBV4-3 TGCGCCAGCAGCGTACTAGCGGGAGACGGTGAGCAGTTCTTC CASSVLAGDGEQFF
NA NA TRBJ2-1 TRBV6-5 TGTGCCAGCAGCCGATCCGGACAGTACCCCGAGCAGTTCTTC CASSRSGQYPEQFF
TRBD1 NA TRBJ2-4 TRBV6-1 TGTGCCAGCAGTGAGGGGACAGTTTTTTTTGCCAAAAACATTCAGTACTTC CASSEGTVFFAKNIQYF
NA NA TRBJ1-1 TRBV5-1 TGCGCCAGCAGCCCCGGGGTTAACACTGAAGCTTTCTTT CASSPGVNTEAFF
NA NA TRBJ2-1 TRBV7-9 TGTTCCAGCAGCTTAATACAGTCCTACAATGAGCAGTTCTTC CSSSLIQSYNEQFF
NA NA TRBJ1-5 TRBV28 TGTGCCAGCAGTTTACCGAGCGGGGTTAATCAGCCCCAGCATTTT CASSLPSGVNQPQHF
NA NA TRBJ2-3 TRBV6-5 TGTGCCAGCAGTTCCGGACTGTACACAGATACGCAGTATTTT CASSSGLYTDTQYF
TRBD1 NA TRBJ2-3 TRBV19 TGTGCCAGTAGCCTCACGACAGGGGGTAAAGTCGCGCAGTATTTT CASSLTTGGKVAQYF
NA once TRBJ2-7 TRBV14 TGTGCCAGCAGCCAATCTTTCGAGCAGTACTTC CASSQSFEQYF
NA few TRBJ1-4 TRBV30 TGTGCCTGGAGTGTTGGGGTCCAGACTACAAGAGGTGAAAAACTGTTTTTT CAWSVGVQTTRGEKLFF